The rows below give T cell receptor beta chains drawn from one sample of a study of blood T cell repertoires in COVID-19. This table comes from immunoSEQ multiplex PCR, and its TCRdb copy is limited to in-frame clones, with some not included. The profile covers around 310,000 clones, with nearly 90% appearing a single time and roughly a tenth taken by the ten largest. Specimen: PBMCs or T cells enriched from blood (not recorded which). The receptors shown here come from a woman aged 25 to 39 who had recovered from COVID-19. CDR3s include the opening cysteine and the closing phenylalanine or tryptophan. Fields, in order: CDR3 length, D gene, J gene, V gene, clone size, CDR3 DNA, CDR3 protein. D genes are given only for firm matches. Clone size appears in some rows only: once, few, many, or a class for an expanded clone.

length: 14
D: -
J: TRBJ1-1
V: TRBV5-4
size: -
DNA: TGTGCCAGCAGCGTGAAGGGGCGCGGTACTGAAGCTTTCTTT
CDR3: CASSVKGRGTEAFF

length: 14
D: TRBD1
J: TRBJ1-2
V: TRBV6-5
size: -
DNA: TGTGCCAGCAGTTACGGACAGGGATACTATGGCTACACCTTC
CDR3: CASSYGQGYYGYTF

length: 16
D: TRBD1
J: TRBJ1-5
V: TRBV19
size: -
DNA: TGTGCCAGTAGTCCGTCCCGGGACAGGGAGGGTCAGCCCCAGCATTTT
CDR3: CASSPSRDREGQPQHF

length: 17
D: TRBD1
J: TRBJ2-7
V: TRBV28
size: -
DNA: TGTGCCAGCAGTTTGCATGCTGGGACAGGGTTCTTAAGCGAGCAGTACTTC
CDR3: CASSLHAGTGFLSEQYF

length: 14
D: -
J: TRBJ2-5
V: TRBV4-1
size: -
DNA: TGCGCCAGCAGCCAAGTACGGGGGCAAGAGACCCAGTACTTC
CDR3: CASSQVRGQETQYF

length: 15
D: TRBD1
J: TRBJ1-5
V: TRBV30
size: -
DNA: TGTGCCTGGAGTGGAGGGCAGGGGGCGAATCAGCCCCAGCATTTT
CDR3: CAWSGGQGANQPQHF

length: 15
D: TRBD2
J: TRBJ2-1
V: TRBV10-3
size: few
DNA: TGTGCCATCAGCGTAGCGGGAGGGCCCGGATTTGAGCAGTTCTTC
CDR3: CAISVAGGPGFEQFF

length: 15
D: TRBD1
J: TRBJ2-1
V: TRBV5-1
size: -
DNA: TGCGCCAGCAGCTTCGGTTGGACAGGGTACAATGAGCAGTTCTTC
CDR3: CASSFGWTGYNEQFF

length: 14
D: -
J: TRBJ1-2
V: TRBV10-3
size: -
DNA: TGTGCCATCAGTGATGAAGGGGCCTATGGAGGCTACACCTTC
CDR3: CAISDEGAYGGYTF

length: 14
D: TRBD2
J: TRBJ2-5
V: TRBV11-2
size: -
DNA: TGTGCCAGCAGCACTACGGGGGGGGAAGAGACCCAGTACTTC
CDR3: CASSTTGGEETQYF

length: 15
D: -
J: TRBJ1-5
V: TRBV21-1
size: -
DNA: TGTGCCAGCAGCAAAGGAAACAGTAGCAATCAGCCCCAGCATTTT
CDR3: CASSKGNSSNQPQHF

length: 14
D: TRBD1
J: TRBJ2-7
V: TRBV6-4
size: -
DNA: TGTGCCAGCAGTCCCGGGACAGGGACAGCCGAGCAGTACTTC
CDR3: CASSPGTGTAEQYF

length: 14
D: -
J: TRBJ1-2
V: TRBV28
size: -
DNA: TGTGCCAGTTCGCAGGGGTCAGCTAACTATGGCTACACCTTC
CDR3: CASSQGSANYGYTF

length: 15
D: TRBD1
J: TRBJ1-5
V: TRBV2
size: -
DNA: TGTGCCAGCCTTCCGGTTACAGGGGGGGGTCAGCCCCAGCATTTT
CDR3: CASLPVTGGGQPQHF

length: 14
D: TRBD1
J: TRBJ1-1
V: TRBV28
size: -
DNA: TGTGCCAGCAGTTCTGGACAGGGGGACACTGAAGCTTTCTTT
CDR3: CASSSGQGDTEAFF

length: 16
D: TRBD2
J: TRBJ2-1
V: TRBV19
size: -
DNA: TGTGCCAGTAGTGGGCCGACTAGCGGTTCCTACAATGAGCAGTTCTTC
CDR3: CASSGPTSGSYNEQFF

length: 17
D: TRBD1
J: TRBJ1-3
V: TRBV4-2
size: -
DNA: TGTGCCAGCAGCCAACCTTTGACAGGGAACTCTGGAAACACCATATATTTT
CDR3: CASSQPLTGNSGNTIYF

length: 14
D: -
J: TRBJ2-7
V: TRBV11-3
size: -
DNA: TGTGCCAGCAGCTTAGGTGGGGGGACCTACGAGCAGTACTTC
CDR3: CASSLGGGTYEQYF

length: 15
D: -
J: TRBJ2-1
V: TRBV9
size: -
DNA: TGTGCCAGCAGCTATGGCCAATCATTAAACAATGAGCAGTTCTTC
CDR3: CASSYGQSLNNEQFF

length: 13
D: TRBD1
J: TRBJ2-7
V: TRBV5-8
size: -
DNA: TGTGCCAGCTGGGGGACAGGGGGTGGCGAGCAGTACTTC
CDR3: CASWGTGGGEQYF

length: 16
D: TRBD1
J: TRBJ2-7
V: TRBV6-2/TRBV6-3
size: -
DNA: TGTGCCAGCAGTTACTCTGTGTCGGACAGGGGTAACGAGCAGTACTTC
CDR3: CASSYSVSDRGNEQYF

length: 13
D: -
J: TRBJ1-5
V: TRBV6-5
size: -
DNA: TGTGCCAGCAGTACGGGGGTGACGCAGCCCCAGCATTTT
CDR3: CASSTGVTQPQHF

length: 15
D: -
J: TRBJ2-7
V: TRBV18
size: -
DNA: TGTGCCAGCTCACCAGTGGGAGAATCCCCCTACGAGCAGTACTTC
CDR3: CASSPVGESPYEQYF

length: 15
D: TRBD2
J: TRBJ2-7
V: TRBV2
size: -
DNA: TGTGCCAGCAGTGTGGGGCGGGTAGCGGGAGTCGAGCAGTACTTC
CDR3: CASSVGRVAGVEQYF

length: 15
D: TRBD2
J: TRBJ2-1
V: TRBV7-9
size: -
DNA: TGTGCCAGCAGCTTGGGGACTACCCTGGGGGATGAGCAGTTCTTC
CDR3: CASSLGTTLGDEQFF

length: 16
D: -
J: TRBJ2-3
V: TRBV15
size: once
DNA: TGTGCCACCAGCAGAGGGACAGATATTAACACAGATACGCAGTATTTT
CDR3: CATSRGTDINTDTQYF

length: 15
D: TRBD1
J: TRBJ2-2
V: TRBV7-3
size: -
DNA: TGTGCCAGCAGCCTCGGGACAGTTAACACCGGGGAGCTGTTTTTT
CDR3: CASSLGTVNTGELFF

length: 17
D: TRBD2
J: TRBJ2-1
V: TRBV7-9
size: -
DNA: TGTGCCAGCAGCTCTCCCGTGCGTAGCGGGAGGGAAAATGAGCAGTTCTTC
CDR3: CASSSPVRSGRENEQFF

length: 16
D: TRBD1
J: TRBJ2-2
V: TRBV5-5
size: few
DNA: TGTGCCAGCATGCCACCCGGGACAGGGGGTTCCGGGGAGCTGTTTTTT
CDR3: CASMPPGTGGSGELFF